This T cell receptor (beta chain) emerged from a study of identical twins. Study-wide results and limits: Insertions ran lower in abundant cord blood beta clonotypes, though not in memory repertoires. The study found excess low generation probability among twin-shared out-of-frame alpha sequences. Out-of-frame TCR alpha sharing observed in monozygotic twins exceeded model estimates.

Using its own MiXCR run on the 5' RACE reads, TCRdb lists one record per CDR3 protein. The sample has more than 350,000 distinct CDR3 sequences, about 9% seen once. The CDR3 is made up of 16 amino acids. Germline lookup yields CDR1 SGHRS and CDR2 YFSETQ. The V end lost 2 bases, the J end lost 7 bases, and 19 bases lay between the germline ends. This clonotype was seen only a few times. Its antigen is unidentified. The specimen sequenced was naive T cells sorted from blood. This clonotype originated in a woman in her fifties or sixties in good health. V gene TRBV5-1 combines with J gene TRBJ2-4; D perhaps matches TRBD1 (8 bases). The CDR3 DNA reads as TGCGCCAGCAGCTTCCCCACTGGACAGGGAGGGAACATTCAGTACTTC. Amino acid sequence: CASSFPTGQGGNIQYF.